This T cell receptor (beta chain) derives from a study of blood T cell repertoires in COVID-19. Study in general: Material from acute and convalescent COVID-19 was sourced from the United States, Italy and Spain.

Germline V gene sequence: CDR1 SGHAT, CDR2 FQNNGV. Unmatched junction bases numbered 6, after V lost 5 bases and J lost 2 bases. The CDR3 spans 14 residues. Sequencing was performed with immunoSEQ multiplex PCR; in TCRdb, only in-frame clones are kept and a portion is missing. Of 35,000 or so clones detected, roughly 90% appear once; the ten largest clones hold 5.5% to 6.5%. The sequencing sample was made of peripheral blood. The sequence was collected from a human donor in a cohort sampled during active COVID-19. V is TRBV11-2 and J is TRBJ2-7, with 7 bases lining up with TRBD1. CDR3 bases: TGTGCCAGCAGCCCTATGACAGGGACCTACGAGCAGTACTTC. Its translation: CASSPMTGTYEQYF.